The rows below give T cell receptor beta chains drawn from one sample of a study of blood T cell repertoires in COVID-19. The data were produced by immunoSEQ multiplex PCR, yet TCRdb's version contains in-frame clones alone and is incomplete. The sample yields a few hundred thousand clones, about 82% seen once. The sequenced sample consisted of peripheral blood. The receptors were gathered from a woman aged 45-60 years with acute or convalescent COVID-19. The CDR3 runs from the conserved cysteine through the conserved F or W. The D gene is left open where the match is weak. The size entry is marked missing in some rows and otherwise reads once, few, many or a size class.

d_gene: .
j_gene: TRBJ1-5
v_gene: TRBV28
abundance: .
len: 20
CDR3aa: CASSLPPGRGSQGSNQPQHF
CDR3nt: TGTGCCAGCAGTTTACCCCCTGGGAGGGGATCACAGGGTAGCAATCAGCCCCAGCATTTT

d_gene: .
j_gene: TRBJ1-1
v_gene: TRBV5-1
abundance: few
len: 15
CDR3aa: CASSLRQNKNTEAFF
CDR3nt: TGCGCCAGCAGCTTGCGACAGAATAAGAACACTGAAGCTTTCTTT

d_gene: .
j_gene: TRBJ1-3
v_gene: TRBV7-9
abundance: few
len: 15
CDR3aa: CASSLTGSAGNTIYF
CDR3nt: TGTGCCAGCAGCTTAACAGGGTCTGCTGGAAACACCATATATTTT

d_gene: .
j_gene: TRBJ2-1
v_gene: TRBV3-1/TRBV3-2
abundance: few
len: 12
CDR3aa: CASSYINNEQFF
CDR3nt: TGTGCCAGCAGTTACATAAACAATGAGCAGTTCTTC

d_gene: .
j_gene: TRBJ2-3
v_gene: TRBV6-4
abundance: .
len: 13
CDR3aa: CASSDRETDTQYF
CDR3nt: TGTGCCAGCAGTGACCGGGAGACAGATACGCAGTATTTT

d_gene: .
j_gene: TRBJ1-2
v_gene: TRBV28
abundance: .
len: 14
CDR3aa: CASRLSGSYYGYTF
CDR3nt: TGTGCCAGCAGACTGAGCGGCTCCTACTATGGCTACACCTTC

d_gene: .
j_gene: TRBJ2-7
v_gene: TRBV20-1
abundance: .
len: 14
CDR3aa: CSASSSGSAYEQYF
CDR3nt: TGCAGTGCTAGTTCTTCCGGGAGTGCCTACGAGCAGTACTTC

d_gene: .
j_gene: TRBJ2-2
v_gene: TRBV6-2/TRBV6-3
abundance: .
len: 14
CDR3aa: CASSYRRGTGELFF
CDR3nt: TGTGCCAGCAGTTATCGCAGGGGAACCGGGGAGCTGTTTTTT

d_gene: .
j_gene: TRBJ1-3
v_gene: TRBV7-2
abundance: .
len: 15
CDR3aa: CASSFSTASGNTIYF
CDR3nt: TGTGCCAGCAGCTTTTCAACAGCTTCTGGAAACACCATATATTTT

d_gene: TRBD1
j_gene: TRBJ2-7
v_gene: TRBV27
abundance: .
len: 14
CDR3aa: CASRSIQGMYEQYF
CDR3nt: TGTGCCAGCAGGTCGATACAGGGGATGTACGAGCAGTACTTC

d_gene: TRBD1
j_gene: TRBJ2-3
v_gene: TRBV9
abundance: .
len: 15
CDR3aa: CASSVGTGGTDTQYF
CDR3nt: TGTGCCAGCAGCGTAGGCACAGGGGGCACAGATACGCAGTATTTT